Detailed here is one T cell receptor (beta chain). Its antigen is currently unknown. V dropped 8 bases and J dropped 4; count of bases not matched to a gene: 4. There are 12 residues in the CDR3. Germline V lookup: CDR1 MNHNY, CDR2 SVGAGI (reference sequence). The sample belongs to a study of graft-versus-host responses after intestinal transplantation. Study-level findings and limits: In recipient marrow, GvH clones were found, and some appeared first in ileum or blood. Early post-transplant HvG declines tracked with peak circulating GvH clone levels.

Sequencing was performed with immunoSEQ multiplex PCR; in TCRdb, only in-frame clones are kept and a portion is missing. The table has about 120,000 clones, 80% to 95% seen once. The source was unstimulated CD4+ T cells sorted from spleen or lymph node cells, collected before intestinal transplant. This clonotype was sampled from a human donor who received an intestinal transplant. The J gene is TRBJ2-7, the V gene TRBV6-6, with 8 nucleotides matching TRBD2. The CDR3 sequence is CASSSGRYEQYF. The CDR3 DNA follows: TGTGCCAGCTCCAGCGGGAGATACGAGCAGTACTTC.